A selection of T cell receptor beta chains follows, all from one sample in a study of blood T cell repertoires in COVID-19. Sequencing used immunoSEQ multiplex PCR; TCRdb keeps in-frame clones, though not all of them. The sample lists about 100,000 clones, roughly nine tenths occurring once. The sequencing sample was made of peripheral blood. Every receptor here comes from a man aged 50 to 59 with active COVID-19. The CDR3 runs from the conserved cysteine through the conserved F or W. The D gene is left open where the match is weak. Size tells how often a clone was seen (once, few, many) or the class of an expanded clone, and some rows leave it out.

>.|TRBJ1-2|TRBV6-1|.
CASSDKGQAIGYTF
TGTGCCAGCAGTGATAAGGGGCAGGCCATTGGCTACACCTTC
>TRBD2|TRBJ2-2|TRBV5-6|.
CASSLGRLARNTGELFF
TGTGCCAGCAGCTTGGGGCGACTAGCGAGGAACACCGGGGAGCTGTTTTTT
>.|TRBJ2-7|TRBV19|.
CASRGQNYEQYF
TGTGCCAGTAGGGGGCAGAACTACGAGCAGTACTTC
>.|TRBJ1-6|TRBV7-2|.
CASSKQDNSPLHF
TGTGCCAGCAGCAAACAGGATAATTCACCCCTCCACTTT
>.|TRBJ2-2|TRBV7-9|.
CASSLGARGSNTGELFF
TGTGCCAGCAGCTTAGGGGCCCGGGGTTCGAACACCGGGGAGCTGTTTTTT
>TRBD2|TRBJ2-1|TRBV7-2|.
CASSSVGGRSSYNEQFF
TGTGCCAGCAGCTCCGTTGGCGGGAGGAGCTCCTACAATGAGCAGTTCTTC
>.|TRBJ2-5|TRBV5-6|.
CASSSISGAEGPLETQYF
TGTGCCAGCAGCTCTATCTCAGGAGCCGAGGGTCCGTTAGAGACCCAGTACTTC
>TRBD2|TRBJ2-6|TRBV11-2|.
CASAYPGRLAGDGANVLTF
TGTGCCAGCGCCTACCCTGGGCGACTAGCGGGAGATGGGGCCAACGTCCTGACTTTC
>TRBD1|TRBJ1-3|TRBV3-1/TRBV3-2|.
CASSQVLLGQGAFGNTIYF
TGTGCCAGCAGCCAAGTTTTACTAGGACAGGGGGCGTTTGGAAACACCATATATTTT
>.|TRBJ1-2|TRBV10-3|few
CAIRAGTNIGYGYTF
TGTGCCATCAGAGCCGGGACAAACATCGGGTATGGCTACACCTTC
>.|TRBJ2-3|TRBV24-1|.
CASARDSADTQYF
TGTGCTTCCGCTAGGGACTCTGCAGATACGCAGTATTTT
>.|TRBJ2-1|TRBV3-1/TRBV3-2|once
CASSQDRGTHLHNEQFF
TGTGCCAGCAGCCAAGATCGGGGGACCCACCTTCACAATGAGCAGTTCTTC
>.|TRBJ2-5|TRBV5-1|.
CASSLVSPRTVQETQYF
TGCGCCAGCAGCTTGGTATCGCCCCGGACAGTTCAAGAGACCCAGTACTTC
>.|TRBJ2-3|TRBV21-1|.
CASSRIKVGSGTDTQYF
.
>.|TRBJ1-1|TRBV5-6|.
CASSFSGQGTEAFF
TGTGCCAGCAGCTTTTCAGGGCAGGGCACTGAAGCTTTCTTT
>.|TRBJ1-5|TRBV10-2|.
CASREQGTGQPQHF
TGCGCCAGCAGGGAACAGGGAACTGGGCAGCCCCAGCATTTT
>.|TRBJ1-3|TRBV5-1|.
CASSLSGGAGNTIYF
TGCGCCAGCAGCTTGTCTGGGGGCGCGGGAAACACCATATATTTT
>TRBD2|TRBJ2-2|TRBV6-2/TRBV6-3|.
CASSFFGGTSENTGELFF
TGTGCCAGCAGTTTTTTTGGGGGGACTAGCGAGAACACCGGGGAGCTGTTTTTT
>.|TRBJ1-1|TRBV3-1/TRBV3-2|.
CASSQTGRGTEAFF
TGTGCCAGCAGCCAGACTGGGAGAGGCACTGAAGCTTTCTTT
>TRBD2|TRBJ2-2|TRBV27|.
CASSRTSGITGELFF
TGTGCCAGCAGCCGGACTAGCGGGATCACCGGGGAGCTGTTTTTT
>.|TRBJ2-2|TRBV19|.
CASSDPRGITNTGELFF
TGTGCCAGTAGTGACCCCAGGGGTATCACGAACACCGGGGAGCTGTTTTTT
>TRBD1|TRBJ2-7|TRBV7-9|.
CASSLGTGIEQYF
TGTGCCAGCAGCTTAGGGACAGGGATAGAGCAGTACTTC
>TRBD1|TRBJ2-4|TRBV19|.
CASSLQGATDIQYF
TGTGCCAGTAGTCTCCAGGGGGCGACGGACATTCAGTACTTC
>.|TRBJ2-2|TRBV12-5|.
CASGTGNTGELFF
TGTGCTAGTGGAACAGGGAACACCGGGGAGCTGTTTTTT
>.|TRBJ2-7|TRBV5-1|.
CASSPVGGEQYF
TGCGCCAGCAGCCCGGTTGGAGGTGAGCAGTACTTC
>TRBD2|TRBJ2-1|TRBV19|.
CASRVSGSYNEQFF
TGTGCCAGTAGGGTTAGCGGGTCCTACAATGAGCAGTTCTTC
>.|TRBJ2-1|TRBV19|.
CASSTRGTRINEQFF
TGTGCCAGTAGTACTAGGGGTACTCGGATCAATGAGCAGTTCTTC
>.|TRBJ1-1|TRBV4-2|.
CASSQGRTDGTEAFF
TGTGCCAGCAGCCAAGGGAGGACAGATGGAACTGAAGCTTTCTTT
>TRBD2|TRBJ2-1|TRBV3-1/TRBV3-2|.
CASSQERLAGADEQFF
TGTGCCAGCAGCCAAGAAAGGCTAGCGGGGGCCGATGAGCAGTTCTTC
>.|TRBJ1-2|TRBV6-6|.
CARGDNYGYTF
TGTGCCAGAGGGGATAACTATGGCTACACCTTC
>.|TRBJ1-1|TRBV15|.
CATSREETVNTEAFF
TGTGCCACCAGCAGAGAGGAAACAGTGAACACTGAAGCTTTCTTT
>TRBD2|TRBJ2-1|TRBV5-1|.
CASSTTSGTYNEQFF
TGCGCCAGCAGCACGACTAGCGGGACCTACAATGAGCAGTTCTTC
>.|TRBJ1-2|TRBV4-1|.
CASSQDQGIYGYTF
TGCGCCAGCAGCCAAGATCAGGGGATCTATGGCTACACCTTC
>.|TRBJ1-1|TRBV7-3|.
CASSLGRAGQGEAFF
TGTGCCAGCAGCTTAGGACGGGCGGGGCAGGGTGAAGCTTTCTTT
>.|TRBJ1-1|TRBV5-1|.
CASRSEARRGTEAFF
TGCGCCAGCAGATCAGAGGCCCGTAGGGGCACTGAAGCTTTCTTT
>.|TRBJ1-2|TRBV9|.
CASSYPRGGINYGYTF
TGTGCCAGCAGTTACCCTCGAGGGGGAATCAACTATGGCTACACCTTC
>.|TRBJ1-1|TRBV7-9|.
CASSLAGARNTEAFF
TGTGCCAGCAGCTTAGCAGGGGCCAGGAACACTGAAGCTTTCTTT
>.|TRBJ1-5|TRBV24-1|once
CATSDPDSPNQPQHF
TGTGCCACCAGTGACCCTGACAGTCCCAATCAGCCCCAGCATTTT
>.|TRBJ1-2|TRBV6-5|.
CASSLPDTVYGYTF
TGTGCCAGCAGTCTTCCGGACACGGTCTATGGCTACACCTTC
>TRBD1|TRBJ1-2|TRBV6-5|.
CASSYRGGGNYGYTF
TGTGCCAGCAGTTACAGAGGGGGCGGTAACTATGGCTACACCTTC
>.|TRBJ2-2|TRBV5-1|.
CASSDQGTSTGELFF
TGCGCCAGCAGCGATCAGGGTACGAGCACCGGGGAGCTGTTTTTT
>TRBD1|TRBJ2-1|TRBV30|.
CACIFRDRSYNEQFF
TGTGCCTGCATATTCCGGGACAGATCCTACAATGAGCAGTTCTTC
>TRBD1|TRBJ2-7|TRBV4-2|once
CASSPDRGAYEQYF
TGTGCCAGCAGCCCAGACAGGGGAGCCTACGAGCAGTACTTC
>TRBD1|TRBJ2-3|TRBV7-9|.
CASSLGVGQGALDTQYF
TGTGCCAGCAGCTTAGGTGTCGGACAGGGGGCCTTAGATACGCAGTATTTT
>.|TRBJ2-5|TRBV6-5|.
CASSTGLMETQYF
TGTGCCAGCAGCACAGGGCTGATGGAGACCCAGTACTTC
>TRBD2|TRBJ2-1|TRBV4-1|.
CASSPWTSGIERNYNEQFF
TGCGCCAGCAGCCCATGGACTAGCGGAATAGAGAGAAACTACAATGAGCAGTTCTTC
>.|TRBJ2-5|TRBV7-8|.
CASSLGLGEQETQYF
TGTGCCAGCAGCCTCGGGTTAGGCGAGCAAGAGACCCAGTACTTC
>TRBD2|TRBJ2-1|TRBV7-9|once
CASSVTSGNSDEQFF
TGTGCCAGCAGCGTGACTAGCGGGAATTCGGATGAGCAGTTCTTC
>.|TRBJ2-1|TRBV12-3/TRBV12-4|.
CASRLRGGGEQFF
TGTGCCAGCAGACTGAGGGGGGGCGGTGAGCAGTTCTTC
>.|TRBJ2-3|TRBV7-2|.
CASSVGDTQYF
TGTGCCAGCAGCGTCGGAGATACGCAGTATTTT
>TRBD1|TRBJ1-5|TRBV5-6|.
CASSRAQGSGNQPQHF
TGTGCCAGCAGTCGGGCACAGGGGTCGGGCAATCAGCCCCAGCATTTT
>.|TRBJ1-1|TRBV7-7|.
CASSLEGGVTEAFF
TGTGCCAGCAGCTTAGAGGGAGGGGTCACTGAAGCTTTCTTT
>TRBD1|TRBJ2-5|TRBV5-1|.
CASSLGTGVAETQYF
TGCGCCAGCAGCTTGGGGACAGGGGTGGCGGAGACCCAGTACTTC
>TRBD1|TRBJ1-1|TRBV10-3|.
CAISGTGGNTEAFF
TGTGCCATCAGTGGAACAGGGGGGAACACTGAAGCTTTCTTT
>.|TRBJ1-1|TRBV29-1|.
CSVARAGTEAFF
TGCAGCGTTGCCCGGGCGGGCACTGAAGCTTTCTTT